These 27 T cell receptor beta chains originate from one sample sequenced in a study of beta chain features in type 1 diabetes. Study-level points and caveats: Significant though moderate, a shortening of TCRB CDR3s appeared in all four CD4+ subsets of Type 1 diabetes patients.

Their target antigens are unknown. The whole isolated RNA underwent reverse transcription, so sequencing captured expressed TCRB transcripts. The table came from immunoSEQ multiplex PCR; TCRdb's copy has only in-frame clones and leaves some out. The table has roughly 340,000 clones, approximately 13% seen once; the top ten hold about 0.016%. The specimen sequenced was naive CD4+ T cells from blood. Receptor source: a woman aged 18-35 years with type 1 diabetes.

The CDR3 region is CASSEFGTGNFYEQYF. The CDR3 DNA sequence: TGCGCCAGCAGTGAATTTGGAACAGGGAATTTCTACGAGCAGTACTTC. The chain employs TRBV10-2 and TRBJ2-7; a weak D match, TRBD1 (6 bases). The CDR3 totals 16 residues. The germline V and J ends were trimmed by 3 bases and 3 bases, with 18 bases remaining between them. Germline assignment: CDR1 WSHSY and CDR2 SAAADI.

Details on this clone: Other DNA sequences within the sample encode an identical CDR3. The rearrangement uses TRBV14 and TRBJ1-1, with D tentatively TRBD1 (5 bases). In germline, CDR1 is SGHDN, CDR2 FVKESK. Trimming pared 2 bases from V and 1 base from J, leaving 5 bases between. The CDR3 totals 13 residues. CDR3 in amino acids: CASSQQGNTEAFF. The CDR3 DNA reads TGTGCCAGCAGCCAACAGGGGAACACTGAAGCTTTCTTT. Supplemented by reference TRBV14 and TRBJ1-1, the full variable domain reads EAGVTQFPSHSVIEKGQTVTLRCDPISGHDNLYWYRRVMGKEIKFLLHFVKESKQDESGMPNNRFLAERTGGTYSTLKVQPAELEDSGVYFCASSQQGNTEAFFGQGTRLTVV.

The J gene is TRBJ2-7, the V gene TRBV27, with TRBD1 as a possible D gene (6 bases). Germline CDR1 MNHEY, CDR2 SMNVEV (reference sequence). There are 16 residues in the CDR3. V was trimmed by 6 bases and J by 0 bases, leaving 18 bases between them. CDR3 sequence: CASSLQGHASSYEQYF. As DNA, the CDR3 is TGTGCCAGCAGCCTTCAGGGACACGCCAGCTCCTACGAGCAGTACTTC.

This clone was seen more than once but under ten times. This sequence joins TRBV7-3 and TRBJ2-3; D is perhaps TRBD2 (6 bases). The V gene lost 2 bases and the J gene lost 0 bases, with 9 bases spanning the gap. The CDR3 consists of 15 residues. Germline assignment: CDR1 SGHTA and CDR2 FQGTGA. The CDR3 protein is CASSLASASTDTQYF. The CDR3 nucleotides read TGTGCCAGCAGCTTAGCTAGCGCTAGCACAGATACGCAGTATTTT.

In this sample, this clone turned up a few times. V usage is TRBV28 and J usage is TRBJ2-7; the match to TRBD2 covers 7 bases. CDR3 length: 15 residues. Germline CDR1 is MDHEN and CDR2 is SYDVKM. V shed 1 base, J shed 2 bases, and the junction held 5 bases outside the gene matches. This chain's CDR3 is CASSLSGGSPYEQYF. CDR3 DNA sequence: TGTGCCAGCAGTTTATCTGGCGGGAGCCCCTACGAGCAGTACTTC.

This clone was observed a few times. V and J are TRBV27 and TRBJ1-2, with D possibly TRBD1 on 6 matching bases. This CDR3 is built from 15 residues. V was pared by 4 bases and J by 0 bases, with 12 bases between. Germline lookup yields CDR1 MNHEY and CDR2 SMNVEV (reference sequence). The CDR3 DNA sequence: TGTGCCAGCAGTTCGCGGGGGGCCGCTAACTATGGCTACACCTTC. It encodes CASSSRGAANYGYTF.

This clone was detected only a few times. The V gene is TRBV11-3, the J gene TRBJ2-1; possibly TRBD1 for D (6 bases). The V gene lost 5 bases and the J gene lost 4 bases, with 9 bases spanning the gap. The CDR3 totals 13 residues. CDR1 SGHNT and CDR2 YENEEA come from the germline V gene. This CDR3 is CASSNRDYNEQFF. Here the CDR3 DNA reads TGTGCCAGCAGCAACAGGGATTACAATGAGCAGTTCTTC.

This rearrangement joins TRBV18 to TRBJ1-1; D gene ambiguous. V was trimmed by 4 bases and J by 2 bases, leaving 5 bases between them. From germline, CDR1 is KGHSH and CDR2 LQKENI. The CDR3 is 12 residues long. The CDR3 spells CASSLLNTEAFF. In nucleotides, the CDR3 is TGTGCCAGCTCACTCCTTAACACTGAAGCTTTCTTT.

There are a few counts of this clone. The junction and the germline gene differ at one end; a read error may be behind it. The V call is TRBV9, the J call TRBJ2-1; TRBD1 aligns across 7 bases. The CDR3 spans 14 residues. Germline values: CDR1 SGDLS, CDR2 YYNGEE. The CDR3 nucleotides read TGTGCCAGCAGCGTGACAGGGTCCTCCAATGAGCAGTTCTTC. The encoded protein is CASSVTGSSNEQFF.

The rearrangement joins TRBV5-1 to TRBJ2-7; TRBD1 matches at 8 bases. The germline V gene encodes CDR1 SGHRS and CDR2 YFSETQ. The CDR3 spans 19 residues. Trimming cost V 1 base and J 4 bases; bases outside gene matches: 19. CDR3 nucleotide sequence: TGCGCCAGCAGCTTGCGCCGCTCACAGGGGGTTATGATGCCTTACGAGCAGTACTTC. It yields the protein CASSLRRSQGVMMPYEQYF.

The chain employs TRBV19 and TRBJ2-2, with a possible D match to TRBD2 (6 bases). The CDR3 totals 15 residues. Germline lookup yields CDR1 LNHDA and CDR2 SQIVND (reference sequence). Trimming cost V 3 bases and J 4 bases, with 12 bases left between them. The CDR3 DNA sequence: TGTGCCAGTAGTATCGCGGGATTATTCACCGGGGAGCTGTTTTTT. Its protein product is CASSIAGLFTGELFF. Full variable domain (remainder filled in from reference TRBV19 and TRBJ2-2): DGGITQSPKYLFRKEGQNVTLSCEQNLNHDAMYWYRQDPGQGLRLIYYSQIVNDFQKGDIAEGYSVSREKKESFPLTVTSAQKNPTAFYLCASSIAGLFTGELFFGEGSRLTVL.

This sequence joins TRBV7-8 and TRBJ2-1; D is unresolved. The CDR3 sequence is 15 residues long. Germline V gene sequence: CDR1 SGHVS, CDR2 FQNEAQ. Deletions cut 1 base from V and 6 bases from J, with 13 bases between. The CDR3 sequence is CASSLVLELVNEQFF. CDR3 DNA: TGTGCCAGCAGCTTAGTTTTGGAGCTTGTCAATGAGCAGTTCTTC.

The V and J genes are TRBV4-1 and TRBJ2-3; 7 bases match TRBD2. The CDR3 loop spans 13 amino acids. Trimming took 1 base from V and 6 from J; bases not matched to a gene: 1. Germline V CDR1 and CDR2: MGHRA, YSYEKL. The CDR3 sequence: CASSQVLADTQYF. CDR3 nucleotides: TGCGCCAGCAGCCAAGTACTAGCGGATACGCAGTATTTT.

The CDR3: CAWITSGTYNEQFF. The DNA of the CDR3 is TGTGCCTGGATCACTAGCGGTACCTACAATGAGCAGTTCTTC. This chain connects TRBV30 to TRBJ2-1; 8 bases map to TRBD2. V was clipped by 4 bases and J by 2 bases; unmatched bases: 4. Looked up from germline, CDR1 is GTSNPN and CDR2 is SVGIG (reference sequence). The CDR3 is 14 amino acids.

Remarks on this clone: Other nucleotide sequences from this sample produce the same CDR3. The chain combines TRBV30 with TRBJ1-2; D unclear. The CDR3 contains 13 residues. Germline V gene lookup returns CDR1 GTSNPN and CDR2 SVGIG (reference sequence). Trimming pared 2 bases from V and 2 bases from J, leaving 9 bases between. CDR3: CAWSTGVNYGYTF. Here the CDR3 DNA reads TGTGCCTGGAGTACCGGGGTGAACTATGGCTACACCTTC.

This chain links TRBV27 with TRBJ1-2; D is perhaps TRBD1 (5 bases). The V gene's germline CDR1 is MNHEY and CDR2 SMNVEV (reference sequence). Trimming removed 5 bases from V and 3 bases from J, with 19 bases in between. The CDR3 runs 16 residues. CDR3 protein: CASSPISVDRYYGYTF. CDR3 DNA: TGTGCCAGCAGTCCCATTTCGGTTGACAGATACTATGGCTACACCTTC.

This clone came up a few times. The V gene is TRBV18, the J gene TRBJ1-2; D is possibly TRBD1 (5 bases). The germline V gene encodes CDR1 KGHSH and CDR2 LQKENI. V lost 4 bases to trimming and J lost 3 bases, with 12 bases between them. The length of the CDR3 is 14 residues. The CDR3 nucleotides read TGTGCCAGCTCACTCCTACAGGCGGACTATGGCTACACCTTC. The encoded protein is CASSLLQADYGYTF.

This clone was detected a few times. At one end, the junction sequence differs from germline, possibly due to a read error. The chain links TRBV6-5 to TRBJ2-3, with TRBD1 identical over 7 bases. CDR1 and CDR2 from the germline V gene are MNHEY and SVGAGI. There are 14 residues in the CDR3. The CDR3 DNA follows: TGTGCCACCAGTGACAGGGTGGGGCCAGATACGCAGTATTTT. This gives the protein CATSDRVGPDTQYF.

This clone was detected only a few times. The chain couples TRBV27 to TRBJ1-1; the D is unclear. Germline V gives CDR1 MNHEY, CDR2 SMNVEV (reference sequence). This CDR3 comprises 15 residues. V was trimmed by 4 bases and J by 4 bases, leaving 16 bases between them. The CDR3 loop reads CASSSPRREGTEAFF. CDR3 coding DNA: TGTGCCAGCAGTTCACCCCGAAGGGAGGGCACTGAAGCTTTCTTT.

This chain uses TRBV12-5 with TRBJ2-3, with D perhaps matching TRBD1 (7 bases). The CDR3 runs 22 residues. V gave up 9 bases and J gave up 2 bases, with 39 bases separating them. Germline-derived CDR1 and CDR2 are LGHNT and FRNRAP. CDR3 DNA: TGTGCTAGCAGGGGGAAAAGAGAAGGAGACCGACTCGTCGGGGGACACACAGATACGCAGTATTTT. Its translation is CASRGKREGDRLVGGHTDTQYF.

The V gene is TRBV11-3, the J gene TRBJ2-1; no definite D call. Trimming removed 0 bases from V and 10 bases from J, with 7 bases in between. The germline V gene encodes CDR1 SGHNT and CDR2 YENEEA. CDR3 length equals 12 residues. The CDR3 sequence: CASSLELKEQFF. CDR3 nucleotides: TGTGCCAGCAGCTTAGAACTAAAAGAGCAGTTCTTC.

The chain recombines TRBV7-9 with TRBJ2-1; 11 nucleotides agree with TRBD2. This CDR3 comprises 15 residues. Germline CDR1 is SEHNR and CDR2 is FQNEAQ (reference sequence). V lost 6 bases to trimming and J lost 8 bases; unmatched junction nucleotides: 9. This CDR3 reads CASSPGGTSGYEQFF. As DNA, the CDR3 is TGTGCCAGCAGTCCAGGGGGGACTAGCGGTTATGAGCAGTTCTTC.

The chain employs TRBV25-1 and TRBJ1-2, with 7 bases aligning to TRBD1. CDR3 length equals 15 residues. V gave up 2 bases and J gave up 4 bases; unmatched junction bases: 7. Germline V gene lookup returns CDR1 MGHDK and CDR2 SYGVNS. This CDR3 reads CASSENRGRGYGYTF. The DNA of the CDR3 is TGTGCCAGCAGTGAAAACAGGGGAAGGGGCTATGGCTACACCTTC.

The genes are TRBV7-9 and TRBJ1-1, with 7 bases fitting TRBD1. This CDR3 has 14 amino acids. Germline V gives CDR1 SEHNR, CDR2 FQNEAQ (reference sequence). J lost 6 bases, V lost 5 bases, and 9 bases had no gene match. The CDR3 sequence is CASSQADRAAEAFF. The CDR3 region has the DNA TGTGCCAGCAGCCAAGCAGACAGGGCGGCTGAAGCTTTCTTT.

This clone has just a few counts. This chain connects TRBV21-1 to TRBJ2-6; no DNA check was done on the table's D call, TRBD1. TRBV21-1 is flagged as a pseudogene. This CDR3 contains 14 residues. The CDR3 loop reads CATDRVSGANVLTF. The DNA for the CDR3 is TGTGCCACCGACAGGGTCTCTGGGGCCAACGTCCTGACTTTC.

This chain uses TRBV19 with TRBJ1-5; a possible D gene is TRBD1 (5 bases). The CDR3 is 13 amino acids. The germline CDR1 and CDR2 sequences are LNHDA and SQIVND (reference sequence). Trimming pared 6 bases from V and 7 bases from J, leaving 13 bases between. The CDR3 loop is CASRAGGTQPQHF. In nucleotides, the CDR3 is TGTGCCAGTAGGGCGGGGGGGACCCAGCCCCAGCATTTT. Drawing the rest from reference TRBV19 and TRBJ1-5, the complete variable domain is DGGITQSPKYLFRKEGQNVTLSCEQNLNHDAMYWYRQDPGQGLRLIYYSQIVNDFQKGDIAEGYSVSREKKESFPLTVTSAQKNPTAFYLCASRAGGTQPQHFGDGTRLSIL.

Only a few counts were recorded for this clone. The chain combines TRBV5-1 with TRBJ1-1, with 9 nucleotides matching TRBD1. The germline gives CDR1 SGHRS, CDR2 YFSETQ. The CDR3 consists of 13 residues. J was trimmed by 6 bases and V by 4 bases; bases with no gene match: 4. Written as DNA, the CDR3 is TGCGCCAGCAGCCCTCGGACAGGGGCTGAAGCTTTCTTT. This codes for CASSPRTGAEAFF.